Sequencing of this T cell receptor (beta chain) was carried out in a study of shared clonotypes between healthy human individuals. The study, taken as a whole, reports: Having only a few donors restricted how much genetic and exposure-history diversity was captured.

The CDR3 length is 15 residues. From germline, CDR1 is SGHTA and CDR2 FQGNSA. V gave up 2 bases and J gave up 4 bases, with 9 bases separating them. The study ran the assay at deep level. Genomic DNA of each subset was evenly split across several immunoSEQ plates. In replicate PCRs of unsorted PBMC, around 300 ng DNA, 30,000 or so T cell genomes, was used. Profiled with immunoSEQ multiplex PCR; TCRdb holds only in-frame clones, not every one. The sample carries about 600,000 clones, roughly four fifths recorded once. This clone showed up just a few times. Its antigen is unknown. V is TRBV7-2 and J is TRBJ2-6; D not certain. The sequencing sample was made of PBMCs. The clonotype comes from a woman between 35 and 50 years old in good health. Some clones in this sample may be carry-over from other donors' samples. The CDR3 reads CASSLQLGGANVLTF. The CDR3 DNA reads TGTGCCAGCAGCTTACAGCTGGGGGGGGCCAACGTCCTGACTTTC. The full variable domain, in which reference TRBV7-2 and TRBJ2-6 provide the parts outside the CDR3, is GAGVSQSPSNKVTEKGKDVELRCDPISGHTALYWYRQSLGQGLEFLIYFQGNSAPDKSGLPSDRFSAERTGGSVSTLTIQRTQQEDSAVYLCASSLQLGGANVLTFGAGSRLTVL.